One sample yielded the 32 T cell receptor beta chains listed below, sequenced in a study of beta chain features in type 1 diabetes. The sequenced template was cDNA made from the entire isolated RNA. TCRdb's copy holds only in-frame clones and misses some; the assay was immunoSEQ multiplex PCR. The sample lists more than 300,000 clones, less than 15% occurring once. What was sequenced was naive CD4+ T cells from blood. All receptors derive from a woman aged 18-30 years in good health.

The chain employs TRBV15 and TRBJ2-5; TRBD2 matches at 8 bases. Germline V gives CDR1 LNHNV, CDR2 YYDKDF (reference sequence). The CDR3 contains 15 residues. Germline trimming cut 3 bases from V and 4 bases from J; bases unmatched to any gene: 7. CDR3 in amino acids: CATSRETSAGETQYF. CDR3 in DNA: TGTGCCACCAGCAGGGAGACTAGCGCAGGAGAGACCCAGTACTTC.

V is TRBV5-4 and J is TRBJ2-3; perhaps TRBD2 as D (5 bases). Trimming removed 0 bases from V and 2 bases from J, with 7 bases in between. From germline, CDR1 is SGHNT and CDR2 YYREEE (reference sequence). The CDR3 length is 14 residues. The CDR3 coding sequence is TGTGCCAGCAGCTTGGCCGACTACACAGATACGCAGTATTTT. Protein product: CASSLADYTDTQYF.

Only a few counts were recorded for this clone. J is TRBJ2-3 and V is TRBV5-4; 9 bases are a match to TRBD2. V lost 0 bases, J lost 9 bases, and 8 bases stayed unmatched. This CDR3 region has 15 residues. Germline V gives CDR1 SGHNT, CDR2 YYREEE (reference sequence). Here the CDR3 DNA reads TGTGCCAGCAGCTTGGAGAGGCGGGAGGGGGACACGCAGTATTTT. Protein: CASSLERREGDTQYF. The full variable domain, in which reference TRBV5-4 and TRBJ2-3 provide the parts outside the CDR3, is ETGVTQSPTHLIKTRGQQVTLRCSSQSGHNTVSWYQQALGQGPQFIFQYYREEENGRGNFPPRFSGLQFPNYSSELNVNALELDDSALYLCASSLERREGDTQYFGPGTRLTVL.

This clone was detected a few times. This rearrangement joins TRBV30 to TRBJ1-5; D is possibly TRBD1 (5 bases). The CDR3 spans 15 residues. CDR1 GTSNPN and CDR2 SVGIG come from the germline V gene (reference sequence). V shed 0 bases and J shed 2 bases, with 11 bases lying between them. The CDR3 nucleotides are TGTGCCTGGAGTGTTCCAGGGTTTGGCAATCAGCCCCAGCATTTT. Translation gives CAWSVPGFGNQPQHF.

This clone was seen a handful of times. The genes are TRBV7-9 and TRBJ2-3; D may be TRBD1 (5 bases). From germline, CDR1 is SEHNR and CDR2 FQNEAQ (reference sequence). The V end was cut by 0 bases, the J end by 6 bases, with 7 bases between. The CDR3 runs 13 residues. CDR3 in amino acids: CASSLAQGDTQYF. DNA for the CDR3: TGTGCCAGCAGCTTAGCGCAGGGTGATACGCAGTATTTT. Drawing the rest from reference TRBV7-9 and TRBJ2-3, the complete variable domain is DTGVSQNPRHKITKRGQNVTFRCDPISEHNRLYWYRQTLGQGPEFLTYFQNEAQLEKSRLLSDRFSAERPKGSFSTLEIQRTEQGDSAMYLCASSLAQGDTQYFGPGTRLTVL.

The chain carries TRBV11-2 and TRBJ1-3; D remains ambiguous. The CDR3 is 15 residues long. CDR1 and CDR2 from the germline V gene are SGHAT and FQNNGV. The V end lost 6 bases, the J end lost 0 bases, and 12 bases lay between the germline ends. The CDR3 here is CASSAVVLSGNTIYF. In nucleotides, the CDR3 is TGTGCCAGCAGTGCCGTAGTCCTCTCTGGAAACACCATATATTTT. The full variable domain, completed using reference TRBV11-2 and TRBJ1-3, is EAGVAQSPRYKIIEKRQSVAFWCNPISGHATLYWYQQILGQGPKLLIQFQNNGVVDDSQLPKDRFSAERLKGVDSTLKIQPAKLEDSAVYLCASSAVVLSGNTIYFGEGSWLTVV.

The chain links TRBV25-1 to TRBJ1-2; the match to TRBD1 covers 9 bases. The germline V gene has CDR1 MGHDK and CDR2 SYGVNS. The CDR3 consists of 16 residues. V trimming: 5 bases; J trimming: 1 base; junction bases outside the gene matches: 8. CDR3 bases: TGTGCCAGCAGTTGGGACAGGGATTGGGTTAACTATGGCTACACCTTC. It translates to CASSWDRDWVNYGYTF.

This clone has just a few counts. The CDR3 here is CASSPTGGTGSGELFF. In nucleotides, the CDR3 is TGCGCCAGCAGCCCTACAGGGGGCACCGGAAGCGGGGAGCTGTTTTTT. The rearrangement uses TRBV5-1 and TRBJ2-2; 9 bases are shared with TRBD1. J lost 7 bases, V lost 4 bases, and 11 bases had no gene match. This CDR3 is built from 16 residues. The V gene's germline CDR1 is SGHRS and CDR2 YFSETQ.

This clone appeared a few times. V and J are TRBV27 and TRBJ2-1, with TRBD2 identical over 10 bases. The CDR3 extends over 15 amino acids. The V and J ends lost 3 bases and 10 bases, in that order; junction bases with no gene match: 9. Germline assignment: CDR1 MNHEY and CDR2 SMNVEV (reference sequence). In DNA, the CDR3 is TGTGCCAGCAGTTTGTCGCTAGCGGGAGTAAGGGAGCAGTTCTTC. It codes for CASSLSLAGVREQFF.

This chain uses TRBV27 with TRBJ2-5; D might be TRBD2 (5 bases). The J call may be wrong; the DNA end is better matched by TRBJ2-7. Germline V gene lookup returns CDR1 MNHEY and CDR2 SMNVEV (reference sequence). This CDR3 is 17 amino acids long. CDR3 DNA: TGTGCCAGCAGTTTAGCGGGCCGTCCCCTTTCCCTCTACGAGCAGTACTTC. The encoded protein is CASSLAGRPLSLYEQYF.

The CDR3 coding sequence is TGTGCCAGCAGCGTGACAGCGAGCACAGATACGCAGTATTTT. This codes for CASSVTASTDTQYF. The rearrangement links TRBV7-9 to TRBJ2-3; perhaps TRBD1 as D (5 bases). The CDR3 is 14 amino acids. The germline CDR1 and CDR2 sequences are SEHNR and FQNEAQ (reference sequence). Trimming stripped 5 bases from V and 0 bases from J, with 9 bases between. Full variable domain (remainder filled in from reference TRBV7-9 and TRBJ2-3): DTGVSQNPRHKITKRGQNVTFRCDPISEHNRLYWYRQTLGQGPEFLTYFQNEAQLEKSRLLSDRFSAERPKGSFSTLEIQRTEQGDSAMYLCASSVTASTDTQYFGPGTRLTVL.

V and J are TRBV11-1 and TRBJ2-5; the match to TRBD2 covers 10 bases. Germline loops: CDR1 SGHAT, CDR2 FQDESV (reference sequence). With 5 bases clipped from V and 3 bases from J, the junction kept 3 bases outside the gene matches. The CDR3 consists of 14 residues. The CDR3 DNA reads TGTGCCAGCAGCACAGGACTAGCGGAAGAGACCCAGTACTTC. Translating it yields CASSTGLAEETQYF.

V gene TRBV2 combines with J gene TRBJ2-1; TRBD2 agrees at 7 bases. This CDR3 comprises 12 residues. V lost 11 bases to trimming and J lost 5 bases; unmatched junction nucleotides: 6. Germline CDR1 SNHLY, CDR2 FYNNEI. CDR3 loop: CAGWTRDNEQFF. DNA of the CDR3: TGTGCCGGATGGACTAGGGACAATGAGCAGTTCTTC. Full variable domain (remainder filled in from reference TRBV2 and TRBJ2-1): EPEVTQTPSHQVTQMGQEVILRCVPISNHLYFYWYRQILGQKVEFLVSFYNNEISEKSEIFDDQFSVERPDGSNFTLKIRSTKLEDSAMYFCAGWTRDNEQFFGPGTRLTVL.

There are a few counts of this clone. The chain combines TRBV29-1 with TRBJ1-5; no definite D call. V dropped 4 bases and J dropped 4 bases, with 14 bases sitting between them. There are 14 residues in the CDR3. Germline assignment: CDR1 SQVTM and CDR2 ANQGSEA. The CDR3 spells CSVGTVNNNQPQHF. The CDR3 bases are TGCAGCGTTGGAACAGTGAACAATAATCAGCCCCAGCATTTT.

The chain recombines TRBV28 with TRBJ1-2, with D perhaps matching TRBD1 (6 bases). The length of the CDR3 is 13 residues. Germline-derived CDR1 and CDR2 are MDHEN and SYDVKM. Trimming removed 5 bases at V and 9 bases at J, with 16 bases between. The CDR3 loop is CASSIRGPRSYTF. CDR3 DNA sequence: TGTGCCAGCAGTATCAGGGGACCCCGGAGCTACACCTTC.

V gene TRBV15 combines with J gene TRBJ2-7; TRBD2 matches at 9 bases. Losses at the gene ends were 3 bases for V and 4 bases for J; bases not matched to a gene: 1. The CDR3 sequence is 13 residues long. The V gene's germline CDR1 is LNHNV and CDR2 YYDKDF (reference sequence). In nucleotides, the CDR3 is TGTGCCACCAGCAGTAGCGGGAGATACGAGCAGTACTTC. Its protein is CATSSSGRYEQYF.

This rearrangement joins TRBV29-1 to TRBJ2-3; D gene ambiguous. This CDR3 spans 11 amino acids. CDR1 is SQVTM, CDR2 ANQGSEA, per germline. V lost 2 bases and J 3 bases, leaving 3 bases between the germline ends. This chain's CDR3 is CSVEPTDTQYF. The CDR3 DNA sequence: TGCAGCGTTGAACCAACAGATACGCAGTATTTT.

The chain links TRBV6-5 to TRBJ1-5; D is possibly TRBD1 (6 bases). Trimming took off 5 bases at V and 6 bases at J, with 14 bases between the two ends. In germline, CDR1 is MNHEY, CDR2 SVGAGI. The CDR3 sequence is 14 residues long. CDR3 coding DNA: TGTGCCAGCAGTCCGCAAAGACAGGTTCAGCCCCAGCATTTT. As protein: CASSPQRQVQPQHF.

The chain carries TRBV29-1 and TRBJ2-1; 7 nucleotides align to TRBD1. In germline, CDR1 is SQVTM, CDR2 ANQGSEA. CDR3 size: 14 residues. With V trimmed by 6 bases and J by 0 bases, 5 bases remained unmatched. Here the CDR3 reads CSVEGAPSYNEQFF. The CDR3 bases are TGCAGCGTAGAGGGGGCTCCCTCCTACAATGAGCAGTTCTTC.

The chain employs TRBV5-1 and TRBJ2-1; TRBD2 agrees at 13 bases. V gave up 6 bases and J gave up 4 bases; unmatched junction bases: 7. In germline, CDR1 is SGHRS, CDR2 YFSETQ. CDR3 length equals 16 residues. CDR3 protein: CASTGLAGDQYNEQFF. The DNA of the CDR3 is TGCGCCAGCACCGGACTAGCGGGAGACCAATACAATGAGCAGTTCTTC.

This sequence joins TRBV15 and TRBJ1-1; 7 nucleotides line up with TRBD1. Germline CDR1 is LNHNV and CDR2 is YYDKDF (reference sequence). There are 16 residues in the CDR3. With 0 bases clipped from V and 0 bases from J, the junction kept 4 bases outside the gene matches. In nucleotides, the CDR3 is TGTGCCACCAGCAGAGATGCGGGACAGATGAACACTGAAGCTTTCTTT. This gives the protein CATSRDAGQMNTEAFF.

V is TRBV28 and J is TRBJ1-2; possible D gene TRBD1, 6 bases. In germline, CDR1 is MDHEN, CDR2 SYDVKM. This CDR3 is built from 14 residues. The ends were cut back, 1 base at V and 4 bases at J, with 10 bases in the middle. CDR3 in amino acids: CASSLFQGFYGYTF. The CDR3 coding sequence is TGTGCCAGCAGTTTATTTCAGGGGTTCTATGGCTACACCTTC.

The chain employs TRBV7-9 and TRBJ2-5; perhaps TRBD2 as D (5 bases). CDR3 length: 15 amino acids. V lost 5 bases and J lost 6, with 19 bases in between. The V gene's germline CDR1 is SEHNR and CDR2 FQNEAQ (reference sequence). The CDR3 loop is CASSPPVGSSKTQYF. The DNA of the CDR3 is TGTGCCAGCAGCCCCCCGGTAGGGAGTTCGAAGACCCAGTACTTC. The full variable domain, its missing parts supplied by reference TRBV7-9 and TRBJ2-5, is DTGVSQNPRHKITKRGQNVTFRCDPISEHNRLYWYRQTLGQGPEFLTYFQNEAQLEKSRLLSDRFSAERPKGSFSTLEIQRTEQGDSAMYLCASSPPVGSSKTQYFGPGTRLLVL.

The chain is built from TRBV5-1 and TRBJ2-3; a weak D match, TRBD1 (5 bases). The CDR3 length is 12 residues. Germline V gives CDR1 SGHRS, CDR2 YFSETQ. V gave up 5 bases and J gave up 3 bases, with 7 bases separating them. The CDR3 sequence is CASRRTTDTQYF. CDR3 nucleotides: TGCGCCAGCAGGCGGACAACAGATACGCAGTATTTT.

Comment on this clone: Other DNA sequences of this sample code for an identical CDR3. The chain is built from TRBV30 and TRBJ2-7; 13 positions match TRBD2. The CDR3 extends over 17 amino acids. CDR1 is GTSNPN and CDR2 is SVGIG in the germline V gene (reference sequence). With V trimmed by 2 bases and J by 0 bases, 7 bases remained unmatched. CDR3 amino acids: CAWSTFWTSGSSYEQYF. The CDR3 DNA reads as TGTGCCTGGAGTACGTTCTGGACTAGCGGGAGCTCCTACGAGCAGTACTTC.

The table lists this clone with a few counts. This rearrangement joins TRBV4-3 to TRBJ2-1; D unclear. Trimming removed 6 bases from V and 5 bases from J, with 8 bases in between. The CDR3 has 12 amino acids. Germline lookup yields CDR1 LGHNA and CDR2 YSLEER. The chain's CDR3 is CASSRHNNEQFF. The CDR3 bases are TGCGCCAGCAGTCGACACAACAATGAGCAGTTCTTC.

V and J are TRBV29-1 and TRBJ2-1; TRBD2 aligns across 9 bases. CDR1 is SQVTM and CDR2 is ANQGSEA in the germline V gene. The CDR3 loop spans 16 amino acids. V was clipped by 4 bases and J by 0 bases; unmatched bases: 7. The CDR3, as DNA: TGCAGCGTTGTAGGTAGCGGGGGCAGCTCCTACAATGAGCAGTTCTTC. Its protein product is CSVVGSGGSSYNEQFF.

For this clone: Sequence at one end of the junction differs from germline and may be a read error. The chain has TRBV19 and TRBJ2-1; TRBD2 agrees at 11 bases. Germline V CDR1 and CDR2: LNHDA, SQIVND (reference sequence). This CDR3 comprises 14 residues. CDR3 protein: CASSTSGGNNEQFF. CDR3 DNA: TGTGCCAGCAGTACTAGCGGGGGAAACAATGAGCAGTTCTTC.

The chain combines TRBV19 with TRBJ2-1; 7 nucleotides line up with TRBD1. Looked up from germline, CDR1 is LNHDA and CDR2 is SQIVND (reference sequence). This CDR3 spans 16 amino acids. With V trimmed by 4 bases and J by 8 bases, 14 bases remained unmatched. CDR3: CASSNIFGTEGDEQFF. The DNA for the CDR3 is TGTGCCAGTAGTAATATTTTTGGGACAGAGGGTGATGAGCAGTTCTTC.

This clone was observed a handful of times. This chain joins TRBV9 and TRBJ2-7, with D maybe TRBD2 (6 bases). This CDR3 spans 18 amino acids. The V gene's germline CDR1 is SGDLS and CDR2 YYNGEE. The V gene lost 0 bases and the J gene lost 5 bases, with 24 bases spanning the gap. This CDR3 is CASSVESPSSAEGDEQYF. The CDR3 DNA reads as TGTGCCAGCAGCGTAGAATCCCCGTCTAGCGCAGAAGGGGACGAGCAGTACTTC.

The chain joins TRBV6-5 to TRBJ2-7; 8 bases agree with TRBD1. Per the germline V gene, CDR1 is MNHEY and CDR2 is SVGAGI. V was clipped by 0 bases and J by 1 base; unmatched bases: 2. This CDR3 contains 15 residues. The CDR3 region has the DNA TGTGCCAGCAGTTACTCCCGGGACAGGTCCTACGAGCAGTACTTC. It codes for CASSYSRDRSYEQYF.

The chain employs TRBV18 and TRBJ1-1; D might be TRBD1 (5 bases). In germline, CDR1 is KGHSH, CDR2 LQKENI. Trimming pared 3 bases from V and 4 bases from J, leaving 12 bases between. The length of the CDR3 is 14 residues. CDR3 residues: CASSPKTEITEAFF. The CDR3, as DNA: TGTGCCAGCTCACCGAAGACAGAGATCACTGAAGCTTTCTTT.